This TCR beta chain emerged from a study of T cell responses to AZD1222 COVID-19 vaccine. Study-level information: Pooled together were second doses at about 4 or about 12 weeks.

CDR3 size: 14 residues. CDR1 and CDR2 from the germline V gene are SGHNT and YYREEE (reference sequence). Trimming took 5 bases from V and 0 from J, leaving 9 bases between them. Measured with immunoSEQ multiplex PCR; TCRdb has only the in-frame clones, and not every one. Of 120,000 to 150,000 clones listed, approximately 90% are singletons. Study results and limitations: Along spike, vaccine-associated CD4 TCRs were found throughout, with dominance at 160-218 and 743-854. Unmutated variant regions are reportedly targeted by nearly half of spike-specific TCRs.

This clone showed up just once. Its cognate antigen is unknown. The gene calls are TRBV5-4 and TRBJ2-1, with no clear D. The sample consisted of peripheral blood, taken on day 0 of AZD1222 vaccination. This sequence was found in an adult in good health. CDR3 protein: CASSVLSSYNEQFF. The CDR3 region has the DNA TGTGCCAGCAGTGTCCTGAGCTCCTACAATGAGCAGTTCTTC.